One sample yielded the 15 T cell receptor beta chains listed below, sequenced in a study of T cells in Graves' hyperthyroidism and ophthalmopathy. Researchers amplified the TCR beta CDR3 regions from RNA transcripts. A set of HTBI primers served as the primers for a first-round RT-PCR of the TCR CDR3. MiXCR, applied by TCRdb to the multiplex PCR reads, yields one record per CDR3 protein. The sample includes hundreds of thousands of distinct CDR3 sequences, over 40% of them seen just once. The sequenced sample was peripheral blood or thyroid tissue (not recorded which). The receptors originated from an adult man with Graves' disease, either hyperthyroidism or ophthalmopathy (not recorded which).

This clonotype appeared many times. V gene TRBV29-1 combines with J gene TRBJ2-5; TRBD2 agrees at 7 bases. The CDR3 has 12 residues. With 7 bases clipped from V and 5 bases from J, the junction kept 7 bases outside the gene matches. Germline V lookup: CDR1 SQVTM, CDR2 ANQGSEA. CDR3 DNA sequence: TGCAGCGGAGGGGAGGGTTCGGAGACCCAGTACTTC. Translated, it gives CSGGEGSETQYF.

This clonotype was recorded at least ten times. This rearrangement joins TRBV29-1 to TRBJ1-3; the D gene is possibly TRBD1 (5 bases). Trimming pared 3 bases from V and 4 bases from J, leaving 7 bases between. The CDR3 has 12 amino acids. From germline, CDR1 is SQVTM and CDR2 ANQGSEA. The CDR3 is CSVDGDGNTIYF. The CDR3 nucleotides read TGCAGCGTTGATGGGGACGGAAACACCATATATTTT.

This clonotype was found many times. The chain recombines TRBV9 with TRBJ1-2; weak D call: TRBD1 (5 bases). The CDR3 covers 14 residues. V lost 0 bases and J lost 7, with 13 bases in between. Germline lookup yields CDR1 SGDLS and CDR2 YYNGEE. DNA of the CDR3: TGTGCCAGCAGCGTAGCTATGGGGCAGGTTGGCTACACCTTC. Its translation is CASSVAMGQVGYTF.

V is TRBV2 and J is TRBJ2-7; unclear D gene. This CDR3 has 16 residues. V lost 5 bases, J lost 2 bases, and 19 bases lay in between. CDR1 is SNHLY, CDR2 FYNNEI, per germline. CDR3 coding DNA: TGTGCCAGCAGTTACTCTTTTACGGTGGGAACCTACGAGCAGTACTTC. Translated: CASSYSFTVGTYEQYF.

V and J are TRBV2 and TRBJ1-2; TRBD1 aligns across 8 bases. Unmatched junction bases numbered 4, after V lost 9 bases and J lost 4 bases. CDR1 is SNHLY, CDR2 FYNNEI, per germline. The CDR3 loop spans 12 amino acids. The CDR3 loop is CARRTGLYGYTF. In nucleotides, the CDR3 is TGTGCCAGACGGACAGGGCTCTATGGCTACACCTTC.

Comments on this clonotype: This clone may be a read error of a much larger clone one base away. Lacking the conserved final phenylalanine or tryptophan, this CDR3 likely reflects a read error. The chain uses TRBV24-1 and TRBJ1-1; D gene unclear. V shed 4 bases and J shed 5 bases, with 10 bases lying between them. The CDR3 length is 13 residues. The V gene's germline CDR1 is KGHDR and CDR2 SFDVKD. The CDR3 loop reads CATSEPGKTEAFL. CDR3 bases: TGTGCCACCAGTGAGCCGGGGAAGACTGAAGCTTTCTTA.

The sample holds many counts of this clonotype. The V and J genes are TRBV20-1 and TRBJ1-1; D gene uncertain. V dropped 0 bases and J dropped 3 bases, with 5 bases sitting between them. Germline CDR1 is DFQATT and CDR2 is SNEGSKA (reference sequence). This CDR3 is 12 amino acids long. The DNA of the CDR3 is TGCAGTGCTAGAGAGGGTTACACTGAAGCTTTCTTT. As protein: CSAREGYTEAFF.

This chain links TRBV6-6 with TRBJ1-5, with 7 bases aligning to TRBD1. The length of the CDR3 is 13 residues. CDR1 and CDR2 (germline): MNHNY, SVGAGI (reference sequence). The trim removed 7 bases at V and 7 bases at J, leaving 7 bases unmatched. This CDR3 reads CASKGARGQPQHF. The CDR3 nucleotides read TGTGCCAGCAAGGGGGCGAGGGGCCAGCCCCAGCATTTT.

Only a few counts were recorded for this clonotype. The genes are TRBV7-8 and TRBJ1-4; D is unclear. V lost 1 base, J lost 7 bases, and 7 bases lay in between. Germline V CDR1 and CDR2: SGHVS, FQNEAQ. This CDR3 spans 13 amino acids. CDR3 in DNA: TGTGCCAGCAGCTTAGATCTGGGTGAAAAACTGTTTTTT. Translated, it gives CASSLDLGEKLFF.

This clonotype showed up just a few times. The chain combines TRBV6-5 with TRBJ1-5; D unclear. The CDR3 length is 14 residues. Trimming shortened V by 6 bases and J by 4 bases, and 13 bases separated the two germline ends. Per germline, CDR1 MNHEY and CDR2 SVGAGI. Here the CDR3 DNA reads TGTGCCAGCAGAGCCGGGTCCCGAAATCAGCCCCAGCATTTT. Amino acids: CASRAGSRNQPQHF.

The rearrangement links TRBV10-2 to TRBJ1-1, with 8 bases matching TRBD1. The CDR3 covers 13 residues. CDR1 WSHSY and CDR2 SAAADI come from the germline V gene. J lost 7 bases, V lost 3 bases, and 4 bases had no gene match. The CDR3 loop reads CASSENRGSEAFF. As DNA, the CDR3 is TGCGCCAGCAGTGAAAACAGGGGGAGTGAAGCTTTCTTT.

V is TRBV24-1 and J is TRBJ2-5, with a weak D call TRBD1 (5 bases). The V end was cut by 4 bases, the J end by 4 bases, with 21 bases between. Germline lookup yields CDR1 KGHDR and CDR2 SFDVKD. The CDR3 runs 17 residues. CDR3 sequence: CATSERQGGESGETQYF. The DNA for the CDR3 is TGTGCCACCAGTGAACGGCAGGGTGGTGAATCCGGAGAGACCCAGTACTTC.

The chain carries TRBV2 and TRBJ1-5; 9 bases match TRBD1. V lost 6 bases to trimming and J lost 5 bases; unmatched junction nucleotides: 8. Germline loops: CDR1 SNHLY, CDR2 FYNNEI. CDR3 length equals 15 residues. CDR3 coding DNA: TGTGCCAGCAGGACAGGGGGGCAGGGAGATCAGCCCCAGCATTTT. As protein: CASRTGGQGDQPQHF.

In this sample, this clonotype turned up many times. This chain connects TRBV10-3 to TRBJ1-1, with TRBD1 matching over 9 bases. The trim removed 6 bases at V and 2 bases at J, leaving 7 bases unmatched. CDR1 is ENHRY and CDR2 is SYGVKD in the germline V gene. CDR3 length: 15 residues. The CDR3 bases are TGTGCCATCAGGAGACAGGGGGGGAGTAACACTGAAGCTTTCTTT. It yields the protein CAIRRQGGSNTEAFF.

The CDR3 region is CASRGGTGGEETQYF. Written as DNA, the CDR3 is TGTGCCAGCAGAGGAGGGACAGGGGGCGAAGAGACCCAGTACTTC. The chain carries TRBV7-9 and TRBJ2-5; 12 nucleotides line up with TRBD1. V shed 6 bases and J 3 bases; nucleotides not matched to a gene: 5. Germline-derived CDR1 and CDR2 are SEHNR and FQNEAQ (reference sequence). The CDR3 covers 15 residues.